A single sample gave rise to the 8 T cell receptor beta chains below, sequenced in a study of blood T cells in healthy people across ages (dated by TCRdb to the mid-2010s). Preparation of the library involved 5' RACE. The second PCR ran for about 7 to 11 cycles and used a J-beta primer mix along with a sample-barcoded 5' primer. The public reads were reprocessed in TCRdb via fastp at Q25 and MiXCR, keeping in-frame beta chains. CDR3 protein sequences are deduplicated, and each keeps its most common genes and DNA. A total of roughly 1.9 million distinct CDR3 sequences appear in this sample, roughly two fifths of them only once. 20% to 25% of the sample is held by the ten biggest clonotypes. The sample was blood. The receptors stem from a human donor in good health.

This rearrangement joins TRBV14 to TRBJ2-5; D perhaps matches TRBD1 (6 bases). The J call may be wrong; the DNA end is better matched by TRBJ2-7. CDR1 and CDR2 (germline): SGHDN, FVKESK. This CDR3 is 16 amino acids long. The CDR3 region has the DNA TGTGCCAGCAGCCCCGAAACAGGGTTCTCTCTCGACGAGCAGTACTTC. Protein product: CASSPETGFSLDEQYF.

This clonotype was recorded only once. J is TRBJ2-7 and V is TRBV12-3 or TRBV12-4; 14 nucleotides match TRBD2. Trimming took 8 bases from V and 2 from J; bases not matched to a gene: 11. The CDR3 covers 17 residues. The CDR3 here is CASQGTSGSFGAYEQYF. The CDR3 region has the DNA TGTGCCAGCCAAGGGACTAGCGGGAGCTTCGGGGCCTACGAGCAGTACTTC.

This clonotype has at least ten counts. This chain connects TRBV12-3 or TRBV12-4 to TRBJ1-2; D unclear. Trimming cost V 4 bases and J 8 bases, with 14 bases left between them. There are 13 residues in the CDR3. CDR3 residues: CASSSQKSPGYTF. The CDR3 coding sequence is TGTGCCAGCAGTTCACAGAAATCCCCAGGCTACACCTTC.

This clonotype has only a few counts. V is TRBV2 and J is TRBJ2-6; unclear D gene. CDR1 is SNHLY, CDR2 FYNNEI, per germline. CDR3 length equals 16 residues. V was clipped by 5 bases and J by 4 bases, with 15 bases between them. CDR3 DNA sequence: TGTGCCAGCAGTCCGGGCGTCCCTAGGGGGGCCAACGTCCTGACTTTC. Amino acid sequence: CASSPGVPRGANVLTF.

V gene TRBV4-3 combines with J gene TRBJ1-2; 11 bases line up with TRBD1. Germline trimming cut 1 base from V and 5 bases from J; bases unmatched to any gene: 6. This CDR3 comprises 16 residues. CDR1 is LGHNA, CDR2 YSLEER, per germline. CDR3 coding DNA: TGCGCCAGCAGCCAAGGACCCGGGACAGGGGGATATGGCTACACCTTC. It is translated as CASSQGPGTGGYGYTF.

This clonotype was seen more than once but under ten times. The V call is TRBV20-1, the J call TRBJ2-1, with 8 bases fitting TRBD2. The germline gives CDR1 DFQATT, CDR2 SNEGSKA (reference sequence). The J segment lost 3 bases and the V segment lost 0 bases, leaving 1 base of the junction unmatched. The CDR3 runs 14 residues. CDR3 DNA sequence: TGCAGTGCTAGAGAGCGGGGGGTCTACAATGAGCAGTTCTTC. This sequence encodes CSARERGVYNEQFF.

The chain recombines TRBV18 with TRBJ2-1; 14 positions match TRBD2. The germline CDR1 and CDR2 sequences are KGHSH and LQKENI. The CDR3 is 18 amino acids. The V segment lost 3 bases and the J segment 4 bases; nucleotides outside the gene matches: 8. The CDR3 protein is CASSPKGLAGDPYNEQFF. The CDR3 nucleotides read TGTGCCAGCTCACCTAAGGGACTAGCGGGGGACCCGTACAATGAGCAGTTCTTC. The variable domain in full, with the rest retrieved from reference TRBV18 and TRBJ2-1, is NAGVMQNPRHLVRRRGQEARLRCSPMKGHSHVYWYRQLPEEGLKFMVYLQKENIIDESGMPKERFSAEFPKEGPSILRIQQVVRGDSAAYFCASSPKGLAGDPYNEQFFGPGTRLTVL.

The chain joins TRBV7-9 to TRBJ1-2, with a weak D call TRBD1 (5 bases). The CDR3 covers 15 residues. Germline V gene data show CDR1 as SEHNR and CDR2 as FQNEAQ (reference sequence). Trimming removed 5 bases at V and 4 bases at J, with 17 bases between. CDR3 sequence reads: CASSPTSRDLYGYTF. The CDR3 bases are TGTGCCAGCAGCCCCACGAGCCGGGACCTCTATGGCTACACCTTC.